This T cell receptor (beta chain) was obtained from a study of CD8+CD57+ T cells in acquired aplastic anemia. Looking at the study overall: DNA recovered from sorted CD4+ and CD8+ cells had a mean of approximately 3.2 ug.

This clonotype was seen ten or more times. Using genomic DNA as the template, TCR beta VDJ and CDR3 profiling was carried out. Via MiXCR, TCRdb re-called the reads, giving one row per CDR3 protein. The sample has 250,000 to 350,000 distinct CDR3 sequences, 45% to 70% seen once. The CDR3 is 19 residues long. Germline assignment: CDR1 LNHDA and CDR2 SQIVND (reference sequence). V lost 4 bases and J lost 5; bases outside the gene matches: 19. The sample consisted of sorted CD4+, CD8+, or CD8+CD57+ T cells (not recorded which) from PBMCs. The TCR was taken from a human donor with severe aplastic anemia or a healthy control (not recorded which). The chain joins TRBV19 to TRBJ1-2; 10 bases are a match to TRBD1. In DNA, the CDR3 is TGTGCCAGTAGTAAGGGACAGGGGACATCGTTCCGACATGGGTATGGCTACACCTTC. Translating it yields CASSKGQGTSFRHGYGYTF.